Listed here are 13 T cell receptor beta chains from one sample, sequenced in a study of cytomegalovirus exposure and HLA in healthy donors. Both 60 Vbeta primers and 13 Jbeta primers went into the PCR. Measured with immunoSEQ multiplex PCR; TCRdb has only the in-frame clones, and not every one. The profile covers about 200,000 clones, with roughly 83% appearing a single time and about 1.4% taken by the ten largest. The sample taken for sequencing was PBMCs. The receptors derive from a girl between 5 and 17 years old in good health and CMV-seronegative.

CDR3 nucleotides: TGTGCCAGCAGCCACTCCTACAATGAGCAGTTCTTC. As protein: CASSHSYNEQFF. The chain joins TRBV6-6 to TRBJ2-1; D gene uncertain. V was shortened by 6 bases and J by 0 bases, with 3 bases between the two germline ends. The CDR3 is made up of 12 amino acids. Germline CDR1 reads MNHNY; CDR2 reads SVGAGI (reference sequence).

This chain uses TRBV14 with TRBJ1-1, with a weak D call TRBD1 (6 bases). Trimming cost V 0 bases and J 2 bases, with 13 bases left between them. Germline values: CDR1 SGHDN, CDR2 FVKESK. This CDR3 is built from 16 residues. The CDR3 DNA sequence: TGTGCCAGCAGCCAAGAGGGCAGGGGTCCTAACACTGAAGCTTTCTTT. Translated: CASSQEGRGPNTEAFF.

The chain has TRBV28 and TRBJ2-7; 9 nucleotides line up with TRBD1. Germline values: CDR1 MDHEN, CDR2 SYDVKM. The CDR3 runs to 16 residues. The V gene end was trimmed by 2 bases and the J gene end by 3 bases; junction bases not matched to a gene: 8. The CDR3 sequence: CASSLGTGQGLYEQYF. DNA of the CDR3: TGTGCCAGCAGTTTAGGTACGGGACAGGGTCTCTACGAGCAGTACTTC.

This clone occurred once. J is TRBJ2-7 and V is TRBV27, with 9 bases that match TRBD1. CDR3 size: 21 residues. CDR1 and CDR2 from the germline V gene are MNHEY and SMNVEV (reference sequence). V trimming: 6 bases; J trimming: 3 bases; junction bases outside the gene matches: 27. The CDR3 protein is CASRMRPLGTGSLYLVYEQYF. The CDR3 DNA is TGTGCCAGCAGAATGCGTCCCCTGGGGACAGGGTCATTGTACCTCGTCTACGAGCAGTACTTC.

CDR3 in DNA: TGTGCCAGCAGTGGGAGGGACTACGAGCAGTACTTC. Its translation: CASSGRDYEQYF. The chain has TRBV25-1 and TRBJ2-7; D is perhaps TRBD2 (6 bases). V dropped 4 bases and J dropped 3 bases, with 7 bases sitting between them. Germline assignment: CDR1 MGHDK and CDR2 SYGVNS. The CDR3 totals 12 residues.

The chain employs TRBV9 and TRBJ2-3; D unclear. The V gene's germline CDR1 is SGDLS and CDR2 YYNGEE. This CDR3 is 16 amino acids long. The V gene lost 3 bases and the J gene lost 4 bases, with 18 bases spanning the gap. The chain's CDR3 is CASSALNSAGADTQYF. DNA of the CDR3: TGTGCCAGCAGCGCCCTAAACTCCGCCGGAGCAGATACGCAGTATTTT. The variable domain in full, with the rest retrieved from reference TRBV9 and TRBJ2-3, is DSGVTQTPKHLITATGQRVTLRCSPRSGDLSVYWYQQSLDQGLQFLIQYYNGEERAKGNILERFSAQQFPDLHSELNLSSLELGDSALYFCASSALNSAGADTQYFGPGTRLTVL.

This clone has only one observation. V usage is TRBV7-9 and J usage is TRBJ2-1, with 8 bases fitting TRBD1. The germline gives CDR1 SEHNR, CDR2 FQNEAQ (reference sequence). This CDR3 is 18 amino acids long. V gave up 3 bases and J gave up 3 bases; unmatched junction bases: 13. The CDR3 bases are TGTGCCAGCAGCTTGGGCAGGGGGCCGTCTAAGATCTACAATGAGCAGTTCTTC. It encodes CASSLGRGPSKIYNEQFF.

The chain uses TRBV9 and TRBJ2-1, with a possible D match to TRBD2 (5 bases). The CDR3 sequence is 17 residues long. Deletions cut 2 bases from V and 6 bases from J, with 21 bases between. The germline V gene encodes CDR1 SGDLS and CDR2 YYNGEE. The CDR3 DNA reads as TGTGCCAGCAGCGTTTCGGGAATTCTGATTATCTGCAATGAGCAGTTCTTC. Amino acid sequence: CASSVSGILIICNEQFF. Based on the CDR3 plus reference TRBV9 and TRBJ2-1, the full variable domain is DSGVTQTPKHLITATGQRVTLRCSPRSGDLSVYWYQQSLDQGLQFLIQYYNGEERAKGNILERFSAQQFPDLHSELNLSSLELGDSALYFCASSVSGILIICNEQFFGPGTRLTVL.

Turning to this clone: One end of the junction is discordant with germline, which a read error may explain. The rearrangement links TRBV7-9 to TRBJ2-7; 8 positions agree with TRBD2. Germline CDR1 SEHNR, CDR2 FQNEAQ (reference sequence). The CDR3 contains 14 residues. The CDR3 reads CSSSQGGLAYEQYF. The CDR3 bases are TGTTCCAGCAGCCAAGGGGGACTAGCCTACGAGCAGTACTTC.

The chain is built from TRBV5-5 and TRBJ2-7, with D possibly matching TRBD2 (5 bases). The CDR3 runs 16 residues. V lost 0 bases to trimming and J lost 2 bases, with 15 bases between them. Germline V gives CDR1 SGHKS, CDR2 YYEKEE (reference sequence). DNA for the CDR3: TGTGCCAGCAGCTTGGGCGTGGGAGCTCCTACCTACGAGCAGTACTTC. Its translation is CASSLGVGAPTYEQYF.

CDR3: CASSLGRTSTDTQYF. DNA for the CDR3: TGTGCCAGCAGCTTAGGGAGAACTAGCACAGATACGCAGTATTTT. The chain uses TRBV7-6 and TRBJ2-3, with D unclear. V was clipped by 1 base and J by 0 bases, with 8 bases between them. Germline loops: CDR1 SGHVS, CDR2 FNYEAQ. The CDR3 sequence is 15 residues long.

The rearrangement links TRBV19 to TRBJ1-5; D is ambiguous. The CDR3 length is 16 residues. Germline values: CDR1 LNHDA, CDR2 SQIVND (reference sequence). V was trimmed by 8 bases and J by 2 bases, leaving 19 bases between them. The CDR3 region is CASSPGYKGGNQPQHF. Here the CDR3 DNA reads TGTGCCAGTTCCCCGGGGTATAAGGGTGGCAATCAGCCCCAGCATTTT.

The chain uses TRBV12-5 and TRBJ2-5; 11 nucleotides agree with TRBD1. After removal of 3 bases from V and 5 bases from J, the junction contained 8 bases not matched to a gene. Germline loops: CDR1 LGHNT, CDR2 FRNRAP. This CDR3 is built from 16 residues. CDR3 nucleotides: TGTGCTAGTGGTTTCCCGGACAGGGGGCTTATGGAGACCCAGTACTTC. It encodes CASGFPDRGLMETQYF.